This T cell receptor (beta chain) was captured in a study of blood T cell repertoires in COVID-19. Study at large: Sites across the United States, Italy and Spain contributed samples from acute and convalescent COVID-19. In each case, the material was cDNA or gDNA derived from T cells, B-cell-depleted T cells, or PBMCs.

Authors' analysis steps: The assay estimated nucleated cells by amplifying reference gene primers. Generated by immunoSEQ multiplex PCR, the TCRdb table keeps only in-frame clones and is missing some. The D gene and trimming were derived from the DNA, and the V and J assignments and clone size from that table. The sample lists 65,000 to 70,000 clones, about 86% seen once, with approximately 1.5% in the top ten. Losses at the gene ends were 9 bases for V and 9 bases for J; bases not matched to a gene: 7. The length of the CDR3 is 12 residues. The V gene's germline CDR1 is SNHLY and CDR2 FYNNEI. The TCR was taken from a woman aged 55-69 years with acute or convalescent COVID-19. The chain uses TRBV2 and TRBJ2-1; 8 bases map to TRBD1. Sequencing was done on a sample of peripheral blood. CDR3 sequence: CASGQGLVEQFF. The CDR3, as DNA: TGTGCCAGTGGACAGGGTCTTGTTGAGCAGTTCTTC.